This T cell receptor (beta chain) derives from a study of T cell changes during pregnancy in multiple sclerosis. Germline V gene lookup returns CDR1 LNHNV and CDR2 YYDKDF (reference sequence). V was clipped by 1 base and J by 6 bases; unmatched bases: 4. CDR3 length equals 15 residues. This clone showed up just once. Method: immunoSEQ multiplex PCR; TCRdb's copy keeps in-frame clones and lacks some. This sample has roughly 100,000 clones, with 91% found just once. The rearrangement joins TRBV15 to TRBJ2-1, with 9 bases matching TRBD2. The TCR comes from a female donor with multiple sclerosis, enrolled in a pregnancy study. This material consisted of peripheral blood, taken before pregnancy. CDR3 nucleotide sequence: TGTGCCACCAGCAGAGGGGGGGGACTAGCCAATGAGCAGTTCTTC. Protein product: CATSRGGGLANEQFF.